A single sample is the source of the 12 T cell receptor beta chains below, sequenced in a study of cytomegalovirus exposure and HLA in healthy donors. Clones were read by immunoSEQ multiplex PCR, and TCRdb kept only the in-frame ones, dropping some. The sample has about 130,000 clones; 89% are singletons. The sequencing sample was made of PBMCs. These receptors all come from a woman younger than 35 in good health and CMV-seronegative.

This clone was counted between two and nine times. The V and J genes are TRBV4-1 and TRBJ2-2; a weak D match, TRBD2 (5 bases). CDR3 size: 18 residues. The V and J ends lost 4 bases and 1 base respectively, with 19 bases between them. Germline-derived CDR1 and CDR2 are MGHRA and YSYEKL. CDR3: CASSPIPGGRLNTGELFF. CDR3 DNA sequence: TGCGCCAGCAGCCCCATCCCCGGAGGACGGCTGAACACCGGGGAGCTGTTTTTT.

With regard to this clone: Relative to the germline gene, one junction end is altered; a read error may explain this. The chain has TRBV7-2 and TRBJ1-2; tentatively, D is TRBD1 (6 bases). This CDR3 has 14 residues. CDR1 SGHTA and CDR2 FQGNSA come from the germline V gene. The chain's CDR3 is CASSLGDIDYSYTF. The CDR3 coding sequence is TGTGCCAGCAGCTTGGGGGACATTGACTATAGCTACACCTTC.

This clone was counted only a few times. The chain employs TRBV7-3 and TRBJ1-5, with D unresolved. CDR3 size: 14 residues. Trimming removed 7 bases from V and 6 bases from J, with 16 bases in between. Germline V gives CDR1 SGHTA, CDR2 FQGTGA. The CDR3 nucleotides read TGTGCCAGCATCAACGAGCTCTCCGGTCAGCCCCAGCATTTT. Translating gives CASINELSGQPQHF.

The J gene is TRBJ1-5, the V gene TRBV15; 8 bases agree with TRBD1. Trimming took 5 bases from V and 4 from J; bases not matched to a gene: 4. The CDR3 is made up of 14 amino acids. Germline values: CDR1 LNHNV, CDR2 YYDKDF (reference sequence). In nucleotides, the CDR3 is TGTGCCACCAGCCGGACAGGGTCTAATCAGCCCCAGCATTTT. Amino acid sequence: CATSRTGSNQPQHF.

The chain employs TRBV5-8 and TRBJ1-2; D not resolved. Germline CDR1 and CDR2: SGHTS and YDEGEE. Trimming took 1 base from V and 7 from J, leaving 5 bases between them. The length of the CDR3 is 11 residues. The CDR3 reads CASSLPFGYTF. The DNA for the CDR3 is TGTGCCAGCAGCTTGCCTTTTGGCTACACCTTC.

This chain uses TRBV7-9 with TRBJ2-7; D possibly corresponds to TRBD2 (6 bases). Per germline, CDR1 SEHNR and CDR2 FQNEAQ (reference sequence). V was shortened by 1 base and J by 1 base, with 20 bases between the two germline ends. The CDR3 has 18 residues. The DNA for the CDR3 is TGTGCCAGCAGCTTAGTCCGATCCTGGGCGGGGACGTCCTACGAGCAGTACTTC. Amino acids: CASSLVRSWAGTSYEQYF.

The chain carries TRBV5-5 and TRBJ1-1; D uncertain. CDR3 size: 15 residues. The germline V gene encodes CDR1 SGHKS and CDR2 YYEKEE (reference sequence). With 4 bases removed from V and 9 bases from J, the gap between germline ends came to 22 bases. CDR3 region: CASSPWKSRSEKAFF. The CDR3 coding sequence is TGTGCCAGCAGCCCCTGGAAATCTCGATCGGAGAAAGCTTTCTTT.

The CDR3 bases are TGCGCCAGCAGCTTGGGACAGGATGGCAATCAGCCCCAGCATTTT. Amino acids: CASSLGQDGNQPQHF. This sequence joins TRBV5-1 and TRBJ1-5, with D perhaps TRBD1 (6 bases). Germline-derived CDR1 and CDR2 are SGHRS and YFSETQ. V dropped 0 bases and J dropped 2 bases, with 9 bases sitting between them. The CDR3 is 15 amino acids.

The V call is TRBV6-5, the J call TRBJ1-2; TRBD1 might be the D (6 bases). Germline V gives CDR1 MNHEY, CDR2 SVGAGI. This CDR3 comprises 13 residues. V was shortened by 8 bases and J by 4 bases, with 14 bases between the two germline ends. As DNA, the CDR3 is TGTGCCAGCTCCAACAGGGACATCTATGGCTACACCTTC. Its protein is CASSNRDIYGYTF.

The chain is built from TRBV7-9 and TRBJ2-7; 7 nucleotides line up with TRBD1. V lost 5 bases to trimming and J lost 0 bases; unmatched junction nucleotides: 4. CDR3 length: 14 residues. Germline V gene sequence: CDR1 SEHNR, CDR2 FQNEAQ (reference sequence). The CDR3 nucleotides are TGTGCCAGCAGCCCCCGGGACAGCTCCTACGAGCAGTACTTC. Translating gives CASSPRDSSYEQYF. Full variable domain (missing parts from reference TRBV7-9 and TRBJ2-7): DTGVSQNPRHKITKRGQNVTFRCDPISEHNRLYWYRQTLGQGPEFLTYFQNEAQLEKSRLLSDRFSAERPKGSFSTLEIQRTEQGDSAMYLCASSPRDSSYEQYFGPGTRLTVT.

The V and J genes are TRBV7-3 and TRBJ2-5; 8 positions agree with TRBD1. V was pared by 5 bases and J by 4 bases, with 15 bases of the junction left unmatched. The CDR3 is 17 amino acids. From germline, CDR1 is SGHTA and CDR2 FQGTGA. DNA of the CDR3: TGTGCCAGCAGCCCATTACGGAGACTGGGACAGGCAGAGACCCAGTACTTC. Translated: CASSPLRRLGQAETQYF.

The chain recombines TRBV6-5 with TRBJ1-1; 9 bases line up with TRBD1. This CDR3 is built from 14 residues. Looked up from germline, CDR1 is MNHEY and CDR2 is SVGAGI. Trimming took 6 bases from V and 5 from J; bases not matched to a gene: 7. DNA for the CDR3: TGTGCCAGCAGGGAACAGGGGGCGCGAACTGAAGCTTTCTTT. Amino acids: CASREQGARTEAFF.